The TCR beta chain under discussion was sequenced for a study of monozygotic twins with inflammatory bowel disease. This CDR3 comprises 14 residues. CDR1 SGHTA and CDR2 FQGNSA come from the germline V gene. Incorporation of UMIs carrying a 6-nucleotide sample barcode was performed by template switching. TCRdb re-analyzed the 5' RACE reads; it lists each CDR3 protein once, without DNA. Recorded here are a few hundred thousand distinct CDR3 sequences; the top ten clones represent roughly 1.5%. In the case of this clonotype: Its antigen is not known.

Study outcomes and limitations: Healthy co-twins showed greater TCRbeta diversity (inverse Simpson) than IBD patients.

This clonotype was sampled from a human donor with ulcerative colitis or Crohn's disease, or a healthy co-twin of an affected twin (not recorded which). The chain joins TRBV7-2 to TRBJ2-7. Sequencing used blood. CDR3 amino acids: CASSLVLASDEQYF.